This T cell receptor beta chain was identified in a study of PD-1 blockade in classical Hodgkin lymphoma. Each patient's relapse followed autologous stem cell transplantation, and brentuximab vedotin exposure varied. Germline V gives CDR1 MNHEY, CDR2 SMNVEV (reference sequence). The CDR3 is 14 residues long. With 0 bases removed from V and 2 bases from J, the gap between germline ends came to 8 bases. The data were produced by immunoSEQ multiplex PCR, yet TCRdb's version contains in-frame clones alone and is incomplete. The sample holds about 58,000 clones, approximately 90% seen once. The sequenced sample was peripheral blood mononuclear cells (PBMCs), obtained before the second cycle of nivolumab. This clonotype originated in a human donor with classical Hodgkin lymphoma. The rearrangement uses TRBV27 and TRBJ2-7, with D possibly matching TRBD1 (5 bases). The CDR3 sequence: CASSLSRAAYEQYF. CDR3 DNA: TGTGCCAGCAGTTTATCCAGGGCCGCCTACGAGCAGTACTTC.